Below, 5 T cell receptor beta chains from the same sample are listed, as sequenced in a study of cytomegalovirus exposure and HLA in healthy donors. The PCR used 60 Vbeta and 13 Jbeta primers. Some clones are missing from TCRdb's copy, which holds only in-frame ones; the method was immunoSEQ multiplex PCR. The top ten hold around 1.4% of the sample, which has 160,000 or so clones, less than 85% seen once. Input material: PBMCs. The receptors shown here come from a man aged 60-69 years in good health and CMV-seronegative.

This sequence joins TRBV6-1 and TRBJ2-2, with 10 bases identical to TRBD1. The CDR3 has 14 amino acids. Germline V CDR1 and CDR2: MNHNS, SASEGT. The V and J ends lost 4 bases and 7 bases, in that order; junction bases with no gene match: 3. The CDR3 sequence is CASSVGQGIGELFF. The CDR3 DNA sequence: TGTGCCAGCAGTGTGGGACAGGGGATCGGGGAGCTGTTTTTT.

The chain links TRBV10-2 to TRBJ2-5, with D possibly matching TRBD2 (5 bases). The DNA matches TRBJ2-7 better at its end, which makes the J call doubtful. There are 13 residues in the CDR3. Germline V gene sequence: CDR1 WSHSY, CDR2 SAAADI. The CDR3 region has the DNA TGCGCCAGCAGTTTGGGGAGCTCCTACGAGCAGTACTTC. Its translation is CASSLGSSYEQYF.

Here the CDR3 reads CSFVGRGGQETQYF. The CDR3 DNA reads as TGCAGCTTCGTGGGGAGGGGCGGACAAGAGACCCAGTACTTC. V usage is TRBV29-1 and J usage is TRBJ2-5, with 7 bases aligning to TRBD2. The ends lost 8 bases at V and 2 bases at J; junction bases unmatched: 11. Germline V lookup: CDR1 SQVTM, CDR2 ANQGSEA. The CDR3 covers 14 residues.

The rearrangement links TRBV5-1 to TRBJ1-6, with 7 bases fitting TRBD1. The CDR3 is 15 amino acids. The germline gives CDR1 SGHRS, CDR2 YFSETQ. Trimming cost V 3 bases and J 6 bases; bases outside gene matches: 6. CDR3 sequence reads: CASSSRDSFNSPLHF. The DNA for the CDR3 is TGCGCCAGCAGCTCCCGGGACAGTTTTAATTCACCCCTCCACTTT.

As DNA, the CDR3 is TGTGCCAGCAGCCTCGGCGGGGTAGTTTTGTCTGGCTACACCTTC. This encodes CASSLGGVVLSGYTF. The V and J genes are TRBV6-1 and TRBJ1-2; D is undetermined. The V gene's germline CDR1 is MNHNS and CDR2 SASEGT. The CDR3 loop spans 15 amino acids. Trimming took off 6 bases at V and 7 bases at J, with 21 bases between the two ends.